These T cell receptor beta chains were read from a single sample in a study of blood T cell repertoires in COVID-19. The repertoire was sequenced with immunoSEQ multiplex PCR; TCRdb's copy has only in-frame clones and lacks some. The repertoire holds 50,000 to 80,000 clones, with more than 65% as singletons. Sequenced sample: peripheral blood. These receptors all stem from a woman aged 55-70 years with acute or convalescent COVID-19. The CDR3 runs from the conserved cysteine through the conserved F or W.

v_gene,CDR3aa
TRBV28,CASSLNRGTKFSNYGYTF
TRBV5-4,CASSFRRGRGNTEAFF
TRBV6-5,CASSRGNVGYGYTF
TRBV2,CASSRRGAVGELFF
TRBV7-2,CASSSQGGTTEAFF
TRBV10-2,CASSVDGNSPLHF
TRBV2,CASRERGSQPQHF
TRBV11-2,CASSPTGGLAGYTQYF
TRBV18,CASSPPAPAIVNEQYF
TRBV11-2,CASSPGGQETQYF
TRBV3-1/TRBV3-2,CASSQQGPTNTGELFF
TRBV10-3,CAISPATNTEAFF
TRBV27,CASSFVGGGEKLFF
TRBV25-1,CASSEYPTGSRYTF
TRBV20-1,CSARVTGIQYF
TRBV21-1,CAIDRPEGINSNQPQHF
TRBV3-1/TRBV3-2,CASSQDRGGGEPQHF
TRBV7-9,CASSLSLQATPGAFF
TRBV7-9,CASSDGTSGETYNEQFF
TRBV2,CASSLPGQDGRTIYF
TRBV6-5,CASSPDSTEAFF
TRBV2,CASSEEATGNTIYF
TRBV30,CACQGQGNTEAFF
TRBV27,CASSRRTGGLTGNTIYF
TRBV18,CASSPDRVRNSPLHF
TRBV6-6,CASSYLLGQDLDTQYF
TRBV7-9,CACHTGTDHGYTF
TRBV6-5,CASGQGTTNEKLFF
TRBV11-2,CASSLGGQGRNHEKLFF
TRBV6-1,CASSEVYGQPQHF
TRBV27,CASSLAGNQPQHF
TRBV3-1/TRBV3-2,CASSQAGGNNQPQHF
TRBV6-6,CASSYGGENIQYF
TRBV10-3,CAISDSFKLYEQYF
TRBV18,CASSPESGYNQPQHF
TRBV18,CASSPPGSGGSTDTQYF
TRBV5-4,CASSWTGAGNTIYF
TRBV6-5,CASSSRQGGVNEQFF
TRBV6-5,CASSQTGGVKETQYF